This T cell receptor (beta chain) was found in a study of blood T cells in healthy people across ages. Combining a sample-barcoded 5' primer with a J-beta primer mix, a second PCR ran for roughly 7 to 12 cycles. Each CDR3 protein gets one entry after TCRdb re-called the 5' RACE reads with MiXCR. The sample contains more than 800,000 distinct CDR3 sequences, more than 25% of which appear only once. Trimming stripped 3 bases from V and 6 bases from J, with 9 bases between. From germline, CDR1 is SGHTA and CDR2 FQGNSA. The CDR3 covers 12 residues. This clonotype was counted many times. The clonotype comes from a woman aged 80 or over in good health. The chain carries TRBV7-2 and TRBJ2-7, with D maybe TRBD1 (6 bases). Sequences were obtained from blood. The CDR3 spells CASSFRGPEQYF. For the CDR3, the DNA is TGTGCCAGCAGCTTCAGGGGCCCCGAGCAGTACTTC.